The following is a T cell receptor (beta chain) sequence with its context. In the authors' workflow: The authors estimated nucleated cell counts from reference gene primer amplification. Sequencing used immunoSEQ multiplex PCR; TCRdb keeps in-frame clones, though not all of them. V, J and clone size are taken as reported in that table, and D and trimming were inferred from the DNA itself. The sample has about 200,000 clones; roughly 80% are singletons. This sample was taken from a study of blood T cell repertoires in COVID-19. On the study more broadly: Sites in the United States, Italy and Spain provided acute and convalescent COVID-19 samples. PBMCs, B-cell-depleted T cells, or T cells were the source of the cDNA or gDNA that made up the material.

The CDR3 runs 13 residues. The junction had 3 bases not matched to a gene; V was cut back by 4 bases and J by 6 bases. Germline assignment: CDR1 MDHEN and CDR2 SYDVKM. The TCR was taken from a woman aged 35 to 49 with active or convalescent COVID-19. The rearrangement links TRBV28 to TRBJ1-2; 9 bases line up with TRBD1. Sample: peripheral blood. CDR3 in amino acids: CASSSTGGDGYTF. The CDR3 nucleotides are TGTGCCAGCAGTTCAACAGGGGGCGATGGCTACACCTTC.